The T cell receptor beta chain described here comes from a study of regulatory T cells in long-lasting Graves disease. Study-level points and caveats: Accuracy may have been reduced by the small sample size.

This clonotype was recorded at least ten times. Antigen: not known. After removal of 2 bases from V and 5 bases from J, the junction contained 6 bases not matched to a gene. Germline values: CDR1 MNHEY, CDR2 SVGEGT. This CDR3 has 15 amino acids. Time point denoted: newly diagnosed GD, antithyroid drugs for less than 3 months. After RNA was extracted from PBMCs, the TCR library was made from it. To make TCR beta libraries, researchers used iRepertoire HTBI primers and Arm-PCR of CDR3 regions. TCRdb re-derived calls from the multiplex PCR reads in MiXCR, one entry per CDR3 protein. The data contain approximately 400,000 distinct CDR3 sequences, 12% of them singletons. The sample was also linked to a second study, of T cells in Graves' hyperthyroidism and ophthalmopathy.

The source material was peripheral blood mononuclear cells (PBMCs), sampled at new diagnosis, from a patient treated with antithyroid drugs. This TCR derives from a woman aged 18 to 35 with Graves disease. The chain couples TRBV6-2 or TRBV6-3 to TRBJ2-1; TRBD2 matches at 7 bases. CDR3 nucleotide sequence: TGTGCCAGCAGTTACGAGCTAGCGGACCACAATGAGCAGTTCTTC. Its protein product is CASSYELADHNEQFF.